This T cell receptor (beta chain) was documented in a study of Ad26.COV2.S vaccination and SARS-CoV-2 variants. Study-wide context: Intramuscularly, Ad26.COV2.S was given either once or twice, 56 days apart.

Treatment noted: over 15 received Ad26.COV2.S at low or high dose, single or two shots; 5 received placebo; per-sample allocation not given. The samples date from day 63 after the first vaccine or placebo injection. Generated by immunoSEQ multiplex PCR, the TCRdb table keeps only in-frame clones and is missing some. Of 360,000 or so clones listed, about nine tenths are singletons. Germline V CDR1 and CDR2: PRHDT, FYEKMQ (reference sequence). This CDR3 has 14 amino acids. V dropped 0 bases and J dropped 1 base, with 6 bases sitting between them. The J gene is TRBJ2-5, the V gene TRBV13; D unresolved. The receptor's source is a person aged 18-65 years who received the Ad26.COV2.S COVID-19 vaccine or a placebo. Here the sequenced sample was peripheral blood, taken in a trial of Ad26.COV2.S vaccine versus placebo. This CDR3 reads CASSLGASQETQYF. The CDR3 nucleotides are TGTGCCAGCAGCTTAGGCGCAAGCCAAGAGACCCAGTACTTC. Full variable domain (rest looked up from reference TRBV13 and TRBJ2-5): AAGVIQSPRHLIKEKRETATLKCYPIPRHDTVYWYQQGPGQDPQFLISFYEKMQSDKGSIPDRFSAQQFSDYHSELNMSSLELGDSALYFCASSLGASQETQYFGPGTRLLVL.